The table lists the clone carrying this TCR beta chain with a few counts. These data belong to a study of blood T cell repertoires in COVID-19. Study-wide context: Spain, Italy and the United States supplied samples that represented acute and convalescent COVID-19.

In the study's own analysis: How many nucleated cells were present was estimated from reference gene primer amplification. Assay: immunoSEQ multiplex PCR; the TCRdb copy retains only in-frame clones and omits some. The D gene and trimming were derived from the DNA, and the V and J assignments and clone size from that table. Of about 260,000 clones in the sample, more than 75% were seen once. From germline, CDR1 is MNHEY and CDR2 SMNVEV (reference sequence). V dropped 0 bases and J dropped 7 bases, with 16 bases sitting between them. This CDR3 comprises 16 residues. Followed over time, Seattle patients had been enrolled while infection was active.

Sample: peripheral blood. This sequence was found in a woman aged 55 to 70 with COVID-19, enrolled during active disease. The chain couples TRBV27 to TRBJ1-5, with a possible D match to TRBD1 (5 bases). DNA of the CDR3: TGTGCCAGCAGTTTATCGATAAGGGGTTCAGAACAGCCCCAGCATTTT. Translated, it gives CASSLSIRGSEQPQHF.